Listed below are T cell receptor beta chains from one sample, sequenced in a study of glioma-infiltrating T cells. TCRdb reanalysed the multiplex PCR reads using MiXCR and keeps one entry per CDR3 protein. The table has under 150,000 distinct CDR3 sequences, approximately 26% seen once; the top ten hold 27%. Sequencing input: glioma tissue, nonneoplastic brain tissue, or PBMCs (not recorded which). These receptors originate from a human donor with low-grade glioma or glioblastoma, undergoing nonglioma brain surgery, or in good health (not recorded which). Each CDR3 is given with its conserved first and last residue. The order of the fields is CDR3 protein, CDR3 DNA, J gene, CDR3 length, D gene, V gene, clone size. D genes are given only for firm matches. Expanded clones are given a class, and other clones once, few, many or no size at all.

CDR3aa: CATSDLPTDTQYF
CDR3nt: TGTGCCACCAGTGATTTGCCGACAGATACGCAGTATTTT
j_gene: TRBJ2-3
len: 13
d_gene: .
v_gene: TRBV24-1
abundance: many

CDR3aa: CASTDDKETEAFF
CDR3nt: TGTGCCAGCACCGATGACAAGGAGACTGAAGCTTTCTTT
j_gene: TRBJ1-1
len: 13
d_gene: .
v_gene: TRBV7-9
abundance: few

CDR3aa: CATSDSTGGWTTDTQCF
CDR3nt: TGTGCCACCAGTGATTCGACAGGGGGCTGGACCACAGATACGCAGTGTTTT
j_gene: TRBJ2-3
len: 17
d_gene: TRBD1
v_gene: TRBV24-1
abundance: .

CDR3aa: CSAREPQPRARGYTF
CDR3nt: TGCAGTGCTAGAGAGCCCCAGCCCAGGGCGAGGGGCTACACCTTC
j_gene: TRBJ1-2
len: 15
d_gene: .
v_gene: TRBV20-1
abundance: .

CDR3aa: CASRAGQGMNTEAFF
CDR3nt: TGTGCCAGCAGAGCCGGACAGGGGATGAACACTGAAGCTTTCTTT
j_gene: TRBJ1-1
len: 15
d_gene: TRBD1
v_gene: TRBV6-1
abundance: many

CDR3aa: CASSYGQGMNTEAFF
CDR3nt: TGTGCCAGCAGTTACGGGCAGGGGATGAACACTGAAGCTTTCTTT
j_gene: TRBJ1-1
len: 15
d_gene: .
v_gene: TRBV6-6
abundance: .

CDR3aa: CASSRMGGRTEAFF
CDR3nt: TGTGCCAGCAGCCGTATGGGCGGCCGGACTGAAGCTTTCTTT
j_gene: TRBJ1-1
len: 14
d_gene: .
v_gene: TRBV7-8
abundance: few

CDR3aa: CASSGGPQGNTDTQYF
CDR3nt: TGTGCCAGCAGTGGGGGCCCGCAGGGGAACACAGATACGCAGTATTTT
j_gene: TRBJ2-3
len: 16
d_gene: .
v_gene: TRBV6-1
abundance: many

CDR3aa: CSAERGTGNYGYTF
CDR3nt: TGCAGTGCCGAACGGGGGACAGGGAATTATGGCTACACCTTC
j_gene: TRBJ1-2
len: 14
d_gene: TRBD1
v_gene: TRBV20-1
abundance: few

CDR3aa: CASSFPADTQYF
CDR3nt: TGTGCCAGCAGCTTTCCGGCAGATACGCAGTATTTT
j_gene: TRBJ2-3
len: 12
d_gene: .
v_gene: TRBV3-1
abundance: .

CDR3aa: CASSPSGGLGTEAFF
CDR3nt: TGTGCCAGCAGCCCCTCCGGGGGGCTGGGAACTGAAGCTTTCTTT
j_gene: TRBJ1-1
len: 15
d_gene: .
v_gene: TRBV7-2
abundance: few

CDR3aa: CASSQESAGGGGYTF
CDR3nt: TGCGCCAGCAGCCAAGAGTCGGCAGGGGGTGGTGGCTACACCTTC
j_gene: TRBJ1-2
len: 15
d_gene: TRBD1
v_gene: TRBV4-1
abundance: .

CDR3aa: CASRKLAGSYNEQFF
CDR3nt: TGTGCCAGCAGGAAACTAGCGGGGTCATACAATGAGCAGTTCTTC
j_gene: TRBJ2-1
len: 15
d_gene: TRBD2
v_gene: TRBV2
abundance: .

CDR3aa: CATSSPRVDIQYF
CDR3nt: TGTGCCACCAGCAGCCCGAGGGTAGACATTCAGTACTTC
j_gene: TRBJ2-4
len: 13
d_gene: .
v_gene: TRBV15
abundance: many

CDR3aa: CASSRQYSGNTIYF
CDR3nt: TGTGCCAGCAGTCGACAGTACTCTGGAAACACCATATATTTT
j_gene: TRBJ1-3
len: 14
d_gene: .
v_gene: TRBV6-1
abundance: many

CDR3aa: CATSDAREGRHQPQHF
CDR3nt: TGTGCCACCAGTGATGCCCGGGAGGGGCGGCATCAGCCCCAGCATTTT
j_gene: TRBJ1-5
len: 16
d_gene: .
v_gene: TRBV24-1
abundance: few